A selection of T cell receptor beta chains follows, all from one sample in a study of cytomegalovirus exposure and HLA in healthy donors. Profiling relied on immunoSEQ multiplex PCR, and the TCRdb table lists in-frame clones only, not all of them. Among roughly 160,000 clones listed, 75% to 90% were seen once. The sequenced sample was PBMCs. These TCRs come from a man between 18 and 29 years old in good health and CMV-seropositive. The CDR3 runs from the conserved cysteine through the conserved F or W. The D gene is left open where the match is weak. Size is stated for part of the rows, as once, few or many counts, or as a class when the clone is expanded.

TRBV6-5	TRBJ1-1	NA	NA	CASSYGTFEGAEAFF	TGTGCCAGCAGTTACGGTACTTTCGAGGGGGCTGAAGCTTTCTTT
TRBV9	TRBJ2-5	NA	NA	CASSATGQETQYF	TGTGCCAGCAGCGCAACAGGCCAAGAGACCCAGTACTTC
TRBV19	TRBJ1-1	NA	NA	CASSIRGLNTEAFF	TGTGCCAGTAGTATTAGGGGTTTGAACACTGAAGCTTTCTTT
TRBV7-7	TRBJ2-1	NA	TRBD2	CASSNPGTSGANEQFF	TGTGCTAGCAGCAATCCCGGGACTAGCGGGGCCAATGAGCAGTTCTTC
TRBV14	TRBJ1-1	NA	TRBD1	CASSQKGTGVMNTEAFF	TGTGCCAGCAGCCAAAAAGGGACAGGAGTTATGAACACTGAAGCTTTCTTT
TRBV6-6	TRBJ1-4	NA	NA	CASSYARGEEKLFF	TGTGCCAGCAGTTACGCCAGGGGCGAGGAAAAACTGTTTTTT
TRBV11-2	TRBJ1-1	NA	NA	CASSFRVNTEAFF	TGTGCCAGCAGCTTTCGCGTGAACACTGAAGCTTTCTTT
TRBV7-6	TRBJ2-1	NA	TRBD2	CASSPVGGVYNEQFF	TGTGCCAGCAGCCCCGTGGGGGGGGTATACAATGAGCAGTTCTTC
TRBV2	TRBJ1-6	once	TRBD1	CASSWTGVLNSPLHF	TGTGCCAGCAGTTGGACAGGGGTTCTTAATTCACCCCTCCACTTT
TRBV11-2	TRBJ1-4	NA	NA	CASSIGDFRGSEKLFF	TGTGCCAGCAGCATCGGGGACTTTCGGGGGAGTGAAAAACTGTTTTTT
TRBV2	TRBJ1-4	many	NA	CASSAGSGEKLFF	TGTGCCAGCAGTGCTGGTTCCGGGGAAAAACTGTTTTTT
TRBV7-3	TRBJ1-1	NA	NA	CASSPTGNTEAFF	TGTGCCAGCAGCCCTACAGGAAACACTGAAGCTTTCTTT
TRBV25-1	TRBJ2-1	NA	TRBD1	CASSDRGLHNEQFF	TGTGCCAGCAGTGACAGGGGGCTCCACAATGAGCAGTTCTTC
TRBV6-5	TRBJ2-7	NA	TRBD1	CASTGGQGGTYEQYF	TGTGCCAGCACCGGGGGACAGGGGGGCACCTACGAGCAGTACTTC
TRBV5-6	TRBJ1-2	NA	NA	CASSSTQGMYGYTF	TGTGCCAGCAGCTCTACTCAGGGGATGTATGGCTACACCTTC
TRBV27	TRBJ2-1	NA	NA	CASSATAYNEQFF	TGTGCCAGCAGTGCGACAGCGTACAATGAGCAGTTCTTC
TRBV6-1	TRBJ2-7	NA	NA	CASSEVFDRSYEQYF	TGTGCCAGCAGTGAAGTATTTGACAGATCCTACGAGCAGTACTTC
TRBV5-1	TRBJ1-1	NA	NA	CASSLAPGGNTEAFF	TGCGCCAGCAGCTTGGCCCCAGGAGGAAACACTGAAGCTTTCTTT
TRBV5-6	TRBJ1-2	NA	NA	CASSLEGRGSTIMWRTF	TGTGCCAGCAGCTTGGAGGGCCGGGGATCAACTATTATGTGGCGCACCTTC
TRBV11-2	TRBJ2-2	few	TRBD2	CASSVLAGVSGELFF	TGTGCCAGCAGCGTACTAGCGGGGGTGTCCGGGGAGCTGTTTTTT
TRBV6-1	TRBJ2-2	NA	TRBD1	CASSEQGVNTGELFF	TGTGCCAGCAGTGAACAGGGGGTCAACACCGGGGAGCTGTTTTTT
TRBV5-6	TRBJ2-7	NA	NA	CASSFGPLSYEQYF	TGTGCCAGCAGTTTTGGGCCTTTATCCTACGAGCAGTACTTC
TRBV19	TRBJ2-7	few	TRBD1	CASSISHRGPYEQYF	TGTGCCAGTAGTATCTCCCACAGGGGACCCTACGAGCAGTACTTC
TRBV6-5	TRBJ1-4	once	NA	CASSYAWGVSEKLFF	TGTGCCAGCAGTTACGCATGGGGGGTATCCGAAAAACTGTTTTTT
TRBV5-8	TRBJ2-1	NA	TRBD1	CASSLQGFHYNEQFF	TGTGCCAGCAGCCTACAGGGGTTCCACTACAATGAGCAGTTCTTC
TRBV2	TRBJ1-1	NA	NA	CASSGAEAFF	TGTGCCAGCAGTGGGGCAGAAGCTTTCTTT
TRBV7-2	TRBJ2-5	NA	NA	CASSFPGPQETQYF	TGTGCCAGCAGCTTTCCAGGGCCTCAGGAGACCCAGTACTTC
TRBV5-4	TRBJ1-1	NA	NA	CASSSRSIGTEAFF	TGTGCCAGCAGCTCCCGCAGTATCGGGACTGAAGCTTTCTTT
TRBV6-6	TRBJ1-4	NA	NA	CASFTGHEKLFF	TGTGCCAGCTTCACAGGGCACGAAAAACTGTTTTTT
TRBV19	TRBJ1-2	few	NA	CASSPAGGYYGYTF	TGTGCCAGTAGCCCTGCGGGGGGATACTATGGCTACACCTTC
TRBV7-9	TRBJ1-3	once	TRBD1	CASSDRGIVGNTIYF	TGTGCCAGCAGCGACAGGGGAATTGTAGGAAACACCATATATTTT
TRBV19	TRBJ1-4	NA	TRBD1	CASSTITGGSEKLFF	TGTGCCAGTAGTACTATAACAGGGGGCTCGGAAAAACTGTTTTTT
TRBV5-1	TRBJ1-6	few	TRBD1	CASSDGTVGSPLHF	TGCGCCAGCAGCGATGGGACAGTCGGTTCACCCCTCCACTTT
TRBV5-5	TRBJ1-5	NA	NA	CASSPGTLWEQPQHF	TGTGCCAGCAGCCCCGGGACACTATGGGAACAGCCCCAGCATTTT
TRBV27	TRBJ2-3	NA	NA	CASSPWGVADTQYF	TGTGCCAGCAGTCCTTGGGGAGTCGCAGATACGCAGTATTTT
TRBV11-2	TRBJ2-7	NA	TRBD1	CASRKWTGGVSSSYEQYF	TGTGCCAGCAGAAAATGGACAGGGGGGGTTTCAAGCTCCTACGAGCAGTACTTC
TRBV30	TRBJ1-1	NA	NA	CASQSGTLGRKNTEAFF	TGTGCCTCCCAATCGGGAACACTGGGGAGAAAGAACACTGAAGCTTTCTTT
TRBV7-8	TRBJ1-1	NA	NA	CASSPRLLGARDTEAFF	TGTGCCAGCAGCCCACGGCTTCTGGGGGCGAGGGACACTGAAGCTTTCTTT
TRBV7-6	TRBJ2-1	once	NA	CASSSYTVNEQFF	TGTGCCAGCAGCTCTTATACAGTCAATGAGCAGTTCTTC
TRBV6-1	TRBJ2-1	NA	NA	CASSEYADSSYNEQFF	TGTGCCAGCAGTGAATACGCGGACAGCTCCTACAATGAGCAGTTCTTC
TRBV4-1	TRBJ1-4	NA	NA	CASSQNPDGGHEKLFF	TGCGCCAGCAGCCAGAACCCTGACGGGGGGCATGAAAAACTGTTTTTT
TRBV10-3	TRBJ1-1	NA	NA	CAISVQIEAFF	TGTGCCATCAGCGTTCAGATCGAAGCTTTCTTT
TRBV27	TRBJ2-2	NA	TRBD2	CASSFSGGGTGELFF	TGTGCCAGCAGTTTTAGCGGGGGGGGTACCGGGGAGCTGTTTTTT
TRBV2	TRBJ2-1	NA	NA	CASRRDGGNNEQFF	TGTGCCAGCAGGCGGGACGGAGGAAACAATGAGCAGTTCTTC
TRBV7-3	TRBJ2-3	NA	TRBD1	CASSLTSSTGLYTDTQYF	TGTGCCAGCAGCTTAACGAGCTCGACAGGGTTGTACACAGATACGCAGTATTTT
TRBV29-1	TRBJ1-3	NA	NA	CSVVPGSGNTIYF	TGCAGCGTTGTACCAGGTTCTGGAAACACCATATATTTT
TRBV29-1	TRBJ1-6	NA	NA	CSVGGGANSPLHF	TGCAGCGTTGGAGGAGGCGCAAATTCACCCCTCCACTTT
TRBV6-5	TRBJ2-7	NA	TRBD1	CASSQRQGNYEQYF	TGTGCCAGCAGTCAACGACAGGGAAACTACGAGCAGTACTTC
TRBV5-6	TRBJ1-6	NA	TRBD1	CASSLWAGGNSPLHF	TGTGCCAGCAGCTTGTGGGCAGGGGGGAATTCACCCCTCCACTTT
TRBV5-6	TRBJ1-1	NA	NA	CASSLYEGTEAFF	TGTGCCAGCAGCTTGTACGAGGGCACTGAAGCTTTCTTT
TRBV7-2	TRBJ1-5	NA	TRBD1	CASSSLGGQPQHF	TGTGCCAGCAGCAGTTTAGGGGGCCAGCCCCAGCATTTT